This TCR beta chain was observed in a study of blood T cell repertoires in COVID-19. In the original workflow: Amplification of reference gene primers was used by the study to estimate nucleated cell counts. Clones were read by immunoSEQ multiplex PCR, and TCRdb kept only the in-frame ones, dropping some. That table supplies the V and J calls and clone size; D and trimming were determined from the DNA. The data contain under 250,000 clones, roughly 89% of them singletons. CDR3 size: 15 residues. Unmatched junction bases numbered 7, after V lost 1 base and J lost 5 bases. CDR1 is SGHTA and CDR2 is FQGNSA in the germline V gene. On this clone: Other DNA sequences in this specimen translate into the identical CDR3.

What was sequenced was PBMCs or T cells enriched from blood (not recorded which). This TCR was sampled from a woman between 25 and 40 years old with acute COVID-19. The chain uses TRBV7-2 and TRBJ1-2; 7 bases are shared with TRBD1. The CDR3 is CASSLGTGAGYGYTF. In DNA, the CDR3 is TGTGCCAGCAGCTTAGGCACAGGGGCGGGATATGGCTACACCTTC.